The source of this T cell receptor (beta chain) is a study of shared clonotypes between healthy human individuals. Germline CDR1 is LNHDA and CDR2 is SQIVND (reference sequence). Unmatched junction bases numbered 4, after V lost 9 bases and J lost 2 bases. This CDR3 has 13 amino acids. Deep-level settings were used for running the assay. Measured with immunoSEQ multiplex PCR; TCRdb has only the in-frame clones, and not every one. Seen here are around 1.1 million clones, about 80% observed once, and the top ten hold 0.55% to 0.7%. Sequencing was done on a sample of memory CD4+ T cells from PBMCs. Subset described: CD45RA-negative fraction. V is TRBV19 and J is TRBJ1-2, with 9 nucleotides matching TRBD1. The sequence was obtained from a man in his late teens or twenties in good health. Some clones in this sample may be carry-over from other donors' samples. The CDR3 protein is CARNRGQNYGYTF. The CDR3 DNA sequence: TGTGCCAGGAACAGGGGGCAAAACTATGGCTACACCTTC.